These 6 T cell receptor beta chains came from one sample sequenced in a study of response to subunit inactivated influenza vaccine. Each CDR3 protein is one row after TCRdb ran MiXCR on the RT-PCR reads. The sample contains under 800,000 distinct CDR3 sequences, 11% to 15% of which appear only once. This specimen was PBMCs from blood, taken 14 days before vaccination. The origin of the receptors is a man aged 50 to 59 who received an inactivated influenza vaccine.

The chain carries TRBV3-1 and TRBJ2-7; unclear D gene. Germline V gene lookup returns CDR1 LGHDT and CDR2 YNNKEL (reference sequence). V gave up 4 bases and J gave up 2 bases, with 12 bases separating them. The length of the CDR3 is 14 residues. The CDR3 bases are TGTGCCAGCAGCCCCAAAACGAACCCCTACGAGCAGTACTTC. Protein product: CASSPKTNPYEQYF.

This clonotype has more than one count but fewer than ten. This rearrangement joins TRBV6-1 to TRBJ2-5; D might be TRBD2 (5 bases). Germline CDR1 reads MNHNS; CDR2 reads SASEGT. The V and J ends lost 2 bases and 0 bases respectively, with 10 bases between them. The CDR3 runs 15 residues. CDR3 residues: CASSEYRDHQETQYF. CDR3 DNA: TGTGCCAGCAGTGAATACCGGGATCACCAAGAGACCCAGTACTTC.

This clonotype has more than one count but fewer than ten. The chain joins TRBV6-1 to TRBJ1-1; D not certain. This CDR3 has 14 residues. The germline V gene encodes CDR1 MNHNS and CDR2 SASEGT. The ends were cut back, 6 bases at V and 5 bases at J, with 16 bases in the middle. The CDR3 here is CASSRETQRTEAFF. Written as DNA, the CDR3 is TGTGCCAGCAGCCGGGAGACCCAGCGGACTGAAGCTTTCTTT.

The chain employs TRBV20-1 and TRBJ2-1, with D possibly being TRBD2 (5 bases). There are 17 residues in the CDR3. CDR1 DFQATT and CDR2 SNEGSKA come from the germline V gene (reference sequence). The V and J ends lost 1 base and 0 bases respectively, with 16 bases between them. For the CDR3, the DNA is TGCAGTGCTAGAGCAAGGCGACTACCTAGCTCCTACAATGAGCAGTTCTTC. This translates into CSARARRLPSSYNEQFF.

The chain has TRBV7-2 and TRBJ2-5, with TRBD2 identical over 8 bases. The V gene's germline CDR1 is SGHTA and CDR2 FQGNSA. CDR3 size: 15 residues. The junction had 14 bases not matched to a gene; V was cut back by 5 bases and J by 9 bases. The CDR3 sequence: CASSPLGSGGGAQYF. CDR3 bases: TGTGCCAGCAGCCCGTTGGGCAGCGGGGGCGGGGCCCAGTACTTC.

This clonotype has a handful of counts. The V gene is TRBV12-3 or TRBV12-4, the J gene TRBJ2-5, with D uncertain. The CDR3 spans 13 residues. V lost 2 bases and J lost 5, with 9 bases in between. This CDR3 reads CASSLILGETQYF. CDR3 sequence (DNA): TGTGCCAGCAGTTTAATTTTGGGGGAGACCCAGTACTTC.